This TCR beta chain was captured by sequencing in a study of T cells in Graves' hyperthyroidism and ophthalmopathy. The CDR3 regions of TCR beta were amplified from RNA transcripts. HTBI primers were the set used in a first-round RT-PCR of the TCR CDR3. TCRdb reanalysed the multiplex PCR reads using MiXCR and keeps one entry per CDR3 protein. This sample yields about 420,000 distinct CDR3 sequences, of which about an eighth are seen a single time; approximately 5.3% belongs to the top ten. Any patient presenting with uncontrolled infection, other autoimmune disease, pregnancy or lactation was left out. This TCR was sampled from a woman aged 18 to 35 with Graves' hyperthyroidism. Sequencing was done on a sample of blood.

Here the CDR3 reads CASSVNTNYGYTF. CDR3 nucleotides: TGTGCCAGCAGTGTTAATACTAACTATGGCTACACCTTC. This chain uses TRBV6-1 with TRBJ1-2, with D unresolved. V was trimmed by 4 bases and J by 0 bases, leaving 6 bases between them. The CDR3 runs 13 residues. CDR1 MNHNS and CDR2 SASEGT come from the germline V gene.